Listed here is a single TCR beta chain. The antigen is undetermined. Attachment of unique molecular identifiers was made to individual cDNA molecules. TCRdb ran MiXCR on the 5' RACE reads and lists one entry per CDR3 protein. The table includes 75,000 to 100,000 distinct CDR3 sequences, roughly 15% detected once. The record originates from a study of early T cells in non-severe SARS-CoV-2 infection. At the level of the study: It was bulk RNA from unsorted whole blood that was sequenced, and the chains were unpaired.

The study's findings and limits: Database matching using VDJdb favored anti-spike CD8 responses, with private and CD4 specificities left missing.

CDR3 length: 17 amino acids. Germline CDR1 reads WNHNN; CDR2 reads SYGVQD (reference sequence). V lost 10 bases and J lost 0; bases outside the gene matches: 7. This clonotype originated in an adult who was a healthcare worker with PCR-confirmed SARS-CoV-2 infection or an uninfected control (not recorded which). The sequencing input was whole blood. The chain is built from TRBV10-1 and TRBJ2-4; 15 bases are shared with TRBD2. The CDR3 is CANPGLAGGSAKNIQYF. The CDR3 DNA reads as TGCGCCAATCCGGGACTAGCGGGGGGATCAGCCAAAAACATTCAGTACTTC.